These 14 T cell receptor beta chains came from one sample sequenced in a study of blood T cell repertoires in COVID-19. The assay was immunoSEQ multiplex PCR, and TCRdb's table has in-frame clones only and misses some. The table lists 350,000 to 450,000 clones, 85% of them singletons. Material: peripheral blood. The source is a woman aged 18-30 years with acute or convalescent COVID-19.

V gene TRBV30 combines with J gene TRBJ2-2; 8 bases are shared with TRBD1. CDR1 GTSNPN and CDR2 SVGIG come from the germline V gene (reference sequence). The CDR3 sequence is 15 residues long. The V and J ends lost 0 bases and 6 bases, in that order; junction bases with no gene match: 6. CDR3 loop: CAWSVIQGAPGELFF. In DNA form, the CDR3 reads TGTGCCTGGAGTGTAATCCAGGGGGCGCCCGGGGAGCTGTTTTTT.

This chain joins TRBV29-1 and TRBJ2-2, with 8 bases that match TRBD1. V shed 7 bases, J shed 6 bases, and the junction held 4 bases outside the gene matches. Germline-derived CDR1 and CDR2 are SQVTM and ANQGSEA. There are 12 residues in the CDR3. CDR3 loop: CSAGQAPGELFF. For the CDR3, the DNA is TGCAGCGCGGGACAGGCCCCCGGGGAGCTGTTTTTT.

As for this clone: Other DNA sequences within the sample encode an identical CDR3. The chain carries TRBV7-2 and TRBJ2-5, with 7 bases aligning to TRBD1. There are 14 residues in the CDR3. Germline assignment: CDR1 SGHTA and CDR2 FQGNSA. V shed 5 bases, J shed 3 bases, and the junction held 6 bases outside the gene matches. CDR3 DNA: TGTGCCAGCAGCGCGAACAGGGGAAAAGAGACCCAGTACTTC. It yields the protein CASSANRGKETQYF.

This clone came up a few times. The chain links TRBV5-1 to TRBJ2-7; possible D gene TRBD1, 5 bases. CDR1 is SGHRS and CDR2 is YFSETQ in the germline V gene. V lost 3 bases to trimming and J lost 6 bases, with 19 bases between them. The CDR3 has 15 amino acids. DNA for the CDR3: TGCGCCAGCAGCTACCGCCCAGGGTCCCCATCCGAGCAGTACTTC. Protein sequence: CASSYRPGSPSEQYF.

The chain uses TRBV29-1 and TRBJ1-4; 9 positions match TRBD1. V trimming: 6 bases; J trimming: 11 bases; junction bases outside the gene matches: 10. The CDR3 has 13 residues. Germline V CDR1 and CDR2: SQVTM, ANQGSEA. The CDR3 bases are TGCAGCGTGGCGCCGGGACAGGGTAGGAAACTGTTTTTT. Amino acid sequence: CSVAPGQGRKLFF.

This chain joins TRBV27 and TRBJ1-2; possible D gene TRBD1, 6 bases. Germline V gene lookup returns CDR1 MNHEY and CDR2 SMNVEV (reference sequence). The CDR3 is 15 amino acids. Trimming removed 6 bases from V and 4 bases from J, with 18 bases in between. The CDR3 loop is CASSPFLQGGYGYTF. The DNA of the CDR3 is TGTGCCAGCAGCCCTTTCTTACAGGGTGGCTATGGCTACACCTTC.

The chain links TRBV4-1 to TRBJ1-5; the D gene is possibly TRBD1 (6 bases). The CDR3 consists of 17 residues. V was pared by 5 bases and J by 2 bases, with 19 bases between. Germline V gene sequence: CDR1 MGHRA, CDR2 YSYEKL. The CDR3 spells CASSFYPRGLGNQPQHF. For the CDR3, the DNA is TGCGCCAGCAGCTTCTATCCCAGGGGCTTGGGCAATCAGCCCCAGCATTTT.

Concerning this clone itself: This CDR3 is also generated by other DNA sequences in the sample. The chain carries TRBV11-2 and TRBJ2-7; D uncertain. Trimming stripped 3 bases from V and 0 bases from J, with 6 bases between. The V gene's germline CDR1 is SGHAT and CDR2 FQNNGV. The CDR3 sequence is 13 residues long. The CDR3 nucleotides are TGTGCCAGCAGCTTCGGTTCCTCCTACGAGCAGTACTTC. Its translation is CASSFGSSYEQYF.

The CDR3 sequence is CASSLDRGRGYGYTF. CDR3 coding DNA: TGTGCCAGCAGTTTAGACAGGGGACGGGGCTATGGCTACACCTTC. The V and J genes are TRBV6-5 and TRBJ1-2, with 8 bases aligning to TRBD1. The CDR3 has 15 amino acids. Losses at the gene ends were 4 bases for V and 4 bases for J; bases not matched to a gene: 8. From germline, CDR1 is MNHEY and CDR2 SVGAGI.

The chain uses TRBV14 and TRBJ2-1; TRBD2 aligns across 10 bases. CDR1 and CDR2 (germline): SGHDN, FVKESK. The CDR3 sequence is 18 residues long. The junction had 12 bases not matched to a gene; V was cut back by 4 bases and J by 3 bases. The CDR3 sequence: CASSPIGLAGGRYNEQFF. The CDR3, as DNA: TGTGCCAGCAGCCCAATAGGCTTAGCGGGAGGACGCTACAATGAGCAGTTCTTC.

This clone showed up many times. This rearrangement joins TRBV5-1 to TRBJ1-4; D uncertain. Looked up from germline, CDR1 is SGHRS and CDR2 is YFSETQ. This CDR3 comprises 14 residues. V was clipped by 0 bases and J by 7 bases, with 10 bases between them. CDR3: CASSLVGSGEKLFF. CDR3 DNA: TGCGCCAGCAGCTTGGTTGGGAGCGGTGAAAAACTGTTTTTT.

The chain combines TRBV13 with TRBJ1-6; TRBD1 matches at 9 bases. V was pared by 5 bases and J by 0 bases, with 5 bases of the junction left unmatched. The CDR3 is 17 residues long. Germline V lookup: CDR1 PRHDT, CDR2 FYEKMQ (reference sequence). CDR3 sequence reads: CASSPGQGDSYNSPLHF. The CDR3 nucleotides are TGTGCCAGCAGCCCGGGACAGGGAGACTCCTATAATTCACCCCTCCACTTT.

This rearrangement joins TRBV28 to TRBJ2-2; weak D call: TRBD1 (6 bases). CDR3 length equals 14 residues. Germline CDR1 reads MDHEN; CDR2 reads SYDVKM. Trimming removed 3 bases at V and 4 bases at J, with 9 bases between. CDR3 coding DNA: TGTGCCAGCAGTTTGCAGGGGCCCACCGGGGAGCTGTTTTTT. Amino acid sequence: CASSLQGPTGELFF.

In its sample, this clone was seen a few times. The genes are TRBV5-4 and TRBJ1-2; D remains unclear. The CDR3 covers 14 residues. CDR1 and CDR2 from the germline V gene are SGHNT and YYREEE (reference sequence). V lost 0 bases and J 6 bases, leaving 12 bases between the germline ends. This CDR3 reads CASSLVVEVHGYTF. The CDR3 coding sequence is TGTGCCAGCAGCTTGGTCGTTGAGGTACATGGCTACACCTTC.